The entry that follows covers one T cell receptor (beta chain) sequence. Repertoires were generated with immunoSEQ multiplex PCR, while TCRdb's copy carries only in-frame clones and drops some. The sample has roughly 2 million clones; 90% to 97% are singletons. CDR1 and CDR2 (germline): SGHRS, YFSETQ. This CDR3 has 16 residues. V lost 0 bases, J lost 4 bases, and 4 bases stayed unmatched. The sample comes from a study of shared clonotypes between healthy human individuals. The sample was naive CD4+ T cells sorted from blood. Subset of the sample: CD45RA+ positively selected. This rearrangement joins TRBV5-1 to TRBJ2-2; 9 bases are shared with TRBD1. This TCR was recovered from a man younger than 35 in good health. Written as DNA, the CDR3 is TGCGCCAGCAGCTTGGCCGGGACAGGGATCACCGGGGAGCTGTTTTTT. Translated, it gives CASSLAGTGITGELFF.